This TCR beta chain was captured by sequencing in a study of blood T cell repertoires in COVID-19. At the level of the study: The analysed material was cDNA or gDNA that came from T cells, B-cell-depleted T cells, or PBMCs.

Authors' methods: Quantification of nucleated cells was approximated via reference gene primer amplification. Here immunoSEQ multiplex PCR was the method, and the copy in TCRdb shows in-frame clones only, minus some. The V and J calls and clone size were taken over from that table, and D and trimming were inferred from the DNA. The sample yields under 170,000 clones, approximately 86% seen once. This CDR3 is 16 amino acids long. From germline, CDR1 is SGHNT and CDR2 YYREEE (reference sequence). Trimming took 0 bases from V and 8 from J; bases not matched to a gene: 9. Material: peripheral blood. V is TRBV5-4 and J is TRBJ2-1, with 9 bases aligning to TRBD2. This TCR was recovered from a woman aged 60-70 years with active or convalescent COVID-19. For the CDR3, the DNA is TGTGCCAGCAGCTTGGTGGCGGGGGGGCCTGTGGATGAGCAGTTCTTC. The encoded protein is CASSLVAGGPVDEQFF.